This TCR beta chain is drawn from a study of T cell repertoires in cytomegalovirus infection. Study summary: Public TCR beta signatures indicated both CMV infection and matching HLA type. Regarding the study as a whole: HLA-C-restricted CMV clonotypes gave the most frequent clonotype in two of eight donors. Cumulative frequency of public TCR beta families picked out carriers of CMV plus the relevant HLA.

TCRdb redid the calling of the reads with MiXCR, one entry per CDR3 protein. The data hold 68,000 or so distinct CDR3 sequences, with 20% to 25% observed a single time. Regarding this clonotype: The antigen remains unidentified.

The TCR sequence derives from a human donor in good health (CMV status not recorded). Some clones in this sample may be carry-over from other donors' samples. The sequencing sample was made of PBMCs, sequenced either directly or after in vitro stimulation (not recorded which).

The CDR3 spells CASRPGLGNTGELFF. The CDR3 nucleotides are TGTGCCAGCAGACCCGGACTAGGGAACACCGGGGAGCTGTTTTTT. The chain carries TRBV6-2 or TRBV6-3 and TRBJ2-2; 7 bases map to TRBD2. With 6 bases clipped from V and 1 base from J, the junction kept 5 bases outside the gene matches. Germline CDR1 is MNHEY and CDR2 is SVGEGT. The CDR3 runs to 15 residues.